This entry features one TCR beta chain sequence. The data were obtained in a study of T cells after somatic rescue of genetic block. Method: immunoSEQ multiplex PCR; TCRdb's copy keeps in-frame clones and lacks some. Of about 7,400 clones listed, 81% were seen once; the top ten hold roughly 24%. The V end lost 3 bases, the J end lost 6 bases, and 14 bases lay between the germline ends. Germline CDR1 LGHNA, CDR2 YNFKEQ. The CDR3 runs to 14 residues. The sample taken for sequencing was peripheral blood mononuclear cells (PBMCs). The receptor was derived from a boy between 10 and 17 years old. The V gene is TRBV4-2, the J gene TRBJ2-5; D is perhaps TRBD1 (6 bases). This CDR3 is CASSQQGFGKTQYF. The CDR3 DNA follows: TGTGCCAGCAGCCAGCAGGGGTTCGGGAAGACCCAGTACTTC.